These T cell receptor beta chains were read from a single sample in a study of T cell responses to AZD1222 COVID-19 vaccine. The method was immunoSEQ multiplex PCR; TCRdb's version includes in-frame clones alone and lacks a portion of them. The table lists about 78,000 clones, nearly 90% of them singletons, with approximately 4.7% in the top ten. The sequencing used peripheral blood, collected on day 0 of MenACWY control vaccination. Source of these receptors: an adult in good health. The CDR3 runs from the conserved cysteine through the conserved F or W. Fields, in order: clone size, D gene, J gene, V gene, CDR3 DNA, CDR3 protein. The D gene is left open where the match is weak. A row's size may be missing; if present it is once, few, many or a size class.

size: -
D: -
J: TRBJ1-1
V: TRBV11-3
DNA: TGTGCCAGCAGCTTAGGACCCGGGACTGCTTTCTTT
CDR3: CASSLGPGTAFF

size: once
D: -
J: TRBJ2-2
V: TRBV9
DNA: TGTGCCAGCAGCGTAGTAGGAGGGCCCCTGGGCGGGGAGCTGTTTTTT
CDR3: CASSVVGGPLGGELFF

size: few
D: TRBD1
J: TRBJ1-6
V: TRBV24-1
DNA: TGTGCCACCAGACCGGGACAGCCTAACCCGGGAAATTCACCCCTCCACTTT
CDR3: CATRPGQPNPGNSPLHF

size: -
D: -
J: TRBJ2-7
V: TRBV15
DNA: TGTGCCACCAGCAGAGTTGAGGGATCCTACGAGCAGTACTTC
CDR3: CATSRVEGSYEQYF

size: -
D: TRBD1
J: TRBJ1-3
V: TRBV7-2
DNA: TGTGCCAGCAGCTTAAGGGGGCAGACTGGAAACACCATATATTTT
CDR3: CASSLRGQTGNTIYF

size: -
D: TRBD1
J: TRBJ2-1
V: TRBV5-1
DNA: TGCGCCAGCAGCTTCACAGGGGGCGACAATGAGCAGTTCTTC
CDR3: CASSFTGGDNEQFF

size: -
D: -
J: TRBJ1-2
V: TRBV5-1
DNA: TGCGCCAGCAGCTTGGAACCCCTCTATGGCTACACCTTC
CDR3: CASSLEPLYGYTF

size: -
D: -
J: TRBJ2-3
V: TRBV30
DNA: TGTGCCTGGAGTGTGGGGGCCGATACGCAGTATTTT
CDR3: CAWSVGADTQYF

size: -
D: TRBD1
J: TRBJ1-4
V: TRBV5-1
DNA: TGCGCCAGCAGCGGACAGGGCGCTAATGAAAAACTGTTTTTT
CDR3: CASSGQGANEKLFF

size: -
D: -
J: TRBJ1-1
V: TRBV29-1
DNA: TGCAGCGTTGAACCCTCGACAGGAGTTAACACTGAAGCTTTCTTT
CDR3: CSVEPSTGVNTEAFF

size: -
D: -
J: TRBJ1-1
V: TRBV9
DNA: TGTGCCAGCAGCCCGAGAGGACAGTTAATGAACACTGAAGCTTTCTTT
CDR3: CASSPRGQLMNTEAFF

size: -
D: TRBD1
J: TRBJ1-3
V: TRBV7-9
DNA: TGTGCCGGCAGCTTAGCAGGGGGACTTTCTGGAAACACCATATATTTT
CDR3: CAGSLAGGLSGNTIYF

size: -
D: -
J: TRBJ2-7
V: TRBV12-3/TRBV12-4
DNA: TGTGCCAGCAGTTTAACAGTCTCCTACGAGCAGTACTTC
CDR3: CASSLTVSYEQYF

size: few
D: TRBD2
J: TRBJ2-3
V: TRBV3-1/TRBV3-2
DNA: TGTGCCAGCAGCCCTCTAGCGGGGGGGTGGGCAGATACGCAGTATTTT
CDR3: CASSPLAGGWADTQYF

size: -
D: TRBD2
J: TRBJ2-6
V: TRBV18
DNA: TGTGCCAGCTCACGGTTGGACGGGGGGGCCTCTGGGGCCAACGTCCTGACTTTC
CDR3: CASSRLDGGASGANVLTF

size: -
D: -
J: TRBJ1-1
V: TRBV2
DNA: TGTGCCAGCAGTGAATCCTGGGAATGGGCTGAAGCTTTCTTT
CDR3: CASSESWEWAEAFF

size: -
D: -
J: TRBJ2-3
V: TRBV4-2
DNA: TGTGCCAGCAGCCAATTTTCACAGAGTAGCACAGATACGCAGTATTTT
CDR3: CASSQFSQSSTDTQYF

size: -
D: -
J: TRBJ2-1
V: TRBV5-1
DNA: TGCGCCAGCAGCCTCCTTGGTGAGACAGGAGCTTACAATGAGCAGTTCTTC
CDR3: CASSLLGETGAYNEQFF

size: -
D: -
J: TRBJ1-4
V: TRBV2
DNA: TGTGCCAGCCGGTGGGACGGGCGTACTAATGAAAAACTGTTTTTT
CDR3: CASRWDGRTNEKLFF

size: -
D: TRBD1
J: TRBJ1-1
V: TRBV7-9
DNA: TGTGCCAGCAGCTTCCGACAGGGCTATTATGCTGAAGCTTTCTTT
CDR3: CASSFRQGYYAEAFF

size: -
D: TRBD1
J: TRBJ1-4
V: TRBV7-2
DNA: TGTGCCAGCAGTAAAACAGGGGGGTGGGAAAAACTGTTTTTT
CDR3: CASSKTGGWEKLFF

size: -
D: TRBD1
J: TRBJ1-2
V: TRBV4-3
DNA: TGCGCCAGCAGCCAAGATGTGACAGGGCGCTATGGCTACACCTTC
CDR3: CASSQDVTGRYGYTF

size: -
D: TRBD1
J: TRBJ1-1
V: TRBV9
DNA: TGTGCCAGCAGCGTAGCGTCACAGGGGAGCTCTGAAGCTTTCTTT
CDR3: CASSVASQGSSEAFF

size: -
D: -
J: TRBJ1-5
V: TRBV7-2
DNA: TGTGCCAGCAGCCCACAGGCCGGGAAACAGCCCCAGCATTTT
CDR3: CASSPQAGKQPQHF

size: -
D: TRBD1
J: TRBJ1-2
V: TRBV3-1/TRBV3-2
DNA: TGTGCCAGCAGGGGACAGGGGGGGTCCTATGGCTACACCTTC
CDR3: CASRGQGGSYGYTF

size: once
D: TRBD1
J: TRBJ1-1
V: TRBV3-1/TRBV3-2
DNA: TGTGCCAGCAGCTCAGGGGGGAACACTGAAGCTTTCTTT
CDR3: CASSSGGNTEAFF

size: -
D: TRBD1
J: TRBJ2-4
V: TRBV2
DNA: TGTGCCAGCAGTGTCCCCGGGACAGTGGGTTCCAAAAACATTCAGTACTTC
CDR3: CASSVPGTVGSKNIQYF

size: -
D: -
J: TRBJ1-2
V: TRBV6-5
DNA: TGTGCCAGCAGTTACTTCGGGGGGCGGAATGACTATGGCTACACCTTC
CDR3: CASSYFGGRNDYGYTF

size: -
D: -
J: TRBJ2-4
V: TRBV14
DNA: TGTGCCAGCAGCCAAGAAGCAGCCAAAAACATTCAGTACTTC
CDR3: CASSQEAAKNIQYF

size: -
D: -
J: TRBJ1-1
V: TRBV16
DNA: TGTGCCAGCAGACAGGGTGGAACTGAAGCTTTCTTT
CDR3: CASRQGGTEAFF

size: -
D: -
J: TRBJ1-2
V: TRBV10-1
DNA: TGCGCCAGCAGTGTCACCAATGACTTTACACCTAACTATGGCTACACCTTC
CDR3: CASSVTNDFTPNYGYTF

size: -
D: TRBD1
J: TRBJ1-4
V: TRBV6-5
DNA: TGTGCCAGCAGTTATCAACGGGACAGGGGAAGAGAAAAACTGTTTTTT
CDR3: CASSYQRDRGREKLFF

size: -
D: -
J: TRBJ1-2
V: TRBV27
DNA: TGTGCCAGCAGTTCGACCGGGACGGTCTATGGCTACACCTTC
CDR3: CASSSTGTVYGYTF

size: -
D: TRBD2
J: TRBJ2-3
V: TRBV3-1/TRBV3-2
DNA: TGTGCCAGCAGCCAAGGCGGGGGGACGAGGGATACGCAGTATTTT
CDR3: CASSQGGGTRDTQYF

size: -
D: -
J: TRBJ2-7
V: TRBV6-5
DNA: TGTGCCAGCAGTTACTCGATTCGGACAATCGTCCACGAGCAGTACTTC
CDR3: CASSYSIRTIVHEQYF

size: few
D: TRBD1
J: TRBJ1-1
V: TRBV30
DNA: TGTGCCTCAATCCGGGACAGGGGGCGCGAAGCTTTCTTT
CDR3: CASIRDRGREAFF

size: -
D: -
J: TRBJ1-1
V: TRBV29-1
DNA: TGCAGCGCTGGGAACTTGAACACTGAAGCTTTCTTT
CDR3: CSAGNLNTEAFF

size: -
D: TRBD2
J: TRBJ2-1
V: TRBV7-2
DNA: TGTGCCAGCAGCCCAACCGGGACGGGAGGCGAGCAGTTCTTC
CDR3: CASSPTGTGGEQFF

size: -
D: TRBD1
J: TRBJ1-4
V: TRBV2
DNA: TGTGCCAGCACTCTTACACAGGGGGCAATGGGTGAAAAACTGTTTTTT
CDR3: CASTLTQGAMGEKLFF

size: -
D: TRBD2
J: TRBJ2-5
V: TRBV7-9
DNA: TGTGCCAGCAGCGTTAGCGGGGGGCTTAAGGAGACCCAGTACTTC
CDR3: CASSVSGGLKETQYF

size: -
D: -
J: TRBJ1-4
V: TRBV7-6
DNA: TGTGCCAGCAGCTCTCGGGAGTCGTTTAATGAAAAACTGTTTTTT
CDR3: CASSSRESFNEKLFF

size: -
D: TRBD2
J: TRBJ2-2
V: TRBV10-3
DNA: TGTGCCATCAGTAACGGCGGGGGGGCTGCGACCGGGGAGCTGTTTTTT
CDR3: CAISNGGGAATGELFF